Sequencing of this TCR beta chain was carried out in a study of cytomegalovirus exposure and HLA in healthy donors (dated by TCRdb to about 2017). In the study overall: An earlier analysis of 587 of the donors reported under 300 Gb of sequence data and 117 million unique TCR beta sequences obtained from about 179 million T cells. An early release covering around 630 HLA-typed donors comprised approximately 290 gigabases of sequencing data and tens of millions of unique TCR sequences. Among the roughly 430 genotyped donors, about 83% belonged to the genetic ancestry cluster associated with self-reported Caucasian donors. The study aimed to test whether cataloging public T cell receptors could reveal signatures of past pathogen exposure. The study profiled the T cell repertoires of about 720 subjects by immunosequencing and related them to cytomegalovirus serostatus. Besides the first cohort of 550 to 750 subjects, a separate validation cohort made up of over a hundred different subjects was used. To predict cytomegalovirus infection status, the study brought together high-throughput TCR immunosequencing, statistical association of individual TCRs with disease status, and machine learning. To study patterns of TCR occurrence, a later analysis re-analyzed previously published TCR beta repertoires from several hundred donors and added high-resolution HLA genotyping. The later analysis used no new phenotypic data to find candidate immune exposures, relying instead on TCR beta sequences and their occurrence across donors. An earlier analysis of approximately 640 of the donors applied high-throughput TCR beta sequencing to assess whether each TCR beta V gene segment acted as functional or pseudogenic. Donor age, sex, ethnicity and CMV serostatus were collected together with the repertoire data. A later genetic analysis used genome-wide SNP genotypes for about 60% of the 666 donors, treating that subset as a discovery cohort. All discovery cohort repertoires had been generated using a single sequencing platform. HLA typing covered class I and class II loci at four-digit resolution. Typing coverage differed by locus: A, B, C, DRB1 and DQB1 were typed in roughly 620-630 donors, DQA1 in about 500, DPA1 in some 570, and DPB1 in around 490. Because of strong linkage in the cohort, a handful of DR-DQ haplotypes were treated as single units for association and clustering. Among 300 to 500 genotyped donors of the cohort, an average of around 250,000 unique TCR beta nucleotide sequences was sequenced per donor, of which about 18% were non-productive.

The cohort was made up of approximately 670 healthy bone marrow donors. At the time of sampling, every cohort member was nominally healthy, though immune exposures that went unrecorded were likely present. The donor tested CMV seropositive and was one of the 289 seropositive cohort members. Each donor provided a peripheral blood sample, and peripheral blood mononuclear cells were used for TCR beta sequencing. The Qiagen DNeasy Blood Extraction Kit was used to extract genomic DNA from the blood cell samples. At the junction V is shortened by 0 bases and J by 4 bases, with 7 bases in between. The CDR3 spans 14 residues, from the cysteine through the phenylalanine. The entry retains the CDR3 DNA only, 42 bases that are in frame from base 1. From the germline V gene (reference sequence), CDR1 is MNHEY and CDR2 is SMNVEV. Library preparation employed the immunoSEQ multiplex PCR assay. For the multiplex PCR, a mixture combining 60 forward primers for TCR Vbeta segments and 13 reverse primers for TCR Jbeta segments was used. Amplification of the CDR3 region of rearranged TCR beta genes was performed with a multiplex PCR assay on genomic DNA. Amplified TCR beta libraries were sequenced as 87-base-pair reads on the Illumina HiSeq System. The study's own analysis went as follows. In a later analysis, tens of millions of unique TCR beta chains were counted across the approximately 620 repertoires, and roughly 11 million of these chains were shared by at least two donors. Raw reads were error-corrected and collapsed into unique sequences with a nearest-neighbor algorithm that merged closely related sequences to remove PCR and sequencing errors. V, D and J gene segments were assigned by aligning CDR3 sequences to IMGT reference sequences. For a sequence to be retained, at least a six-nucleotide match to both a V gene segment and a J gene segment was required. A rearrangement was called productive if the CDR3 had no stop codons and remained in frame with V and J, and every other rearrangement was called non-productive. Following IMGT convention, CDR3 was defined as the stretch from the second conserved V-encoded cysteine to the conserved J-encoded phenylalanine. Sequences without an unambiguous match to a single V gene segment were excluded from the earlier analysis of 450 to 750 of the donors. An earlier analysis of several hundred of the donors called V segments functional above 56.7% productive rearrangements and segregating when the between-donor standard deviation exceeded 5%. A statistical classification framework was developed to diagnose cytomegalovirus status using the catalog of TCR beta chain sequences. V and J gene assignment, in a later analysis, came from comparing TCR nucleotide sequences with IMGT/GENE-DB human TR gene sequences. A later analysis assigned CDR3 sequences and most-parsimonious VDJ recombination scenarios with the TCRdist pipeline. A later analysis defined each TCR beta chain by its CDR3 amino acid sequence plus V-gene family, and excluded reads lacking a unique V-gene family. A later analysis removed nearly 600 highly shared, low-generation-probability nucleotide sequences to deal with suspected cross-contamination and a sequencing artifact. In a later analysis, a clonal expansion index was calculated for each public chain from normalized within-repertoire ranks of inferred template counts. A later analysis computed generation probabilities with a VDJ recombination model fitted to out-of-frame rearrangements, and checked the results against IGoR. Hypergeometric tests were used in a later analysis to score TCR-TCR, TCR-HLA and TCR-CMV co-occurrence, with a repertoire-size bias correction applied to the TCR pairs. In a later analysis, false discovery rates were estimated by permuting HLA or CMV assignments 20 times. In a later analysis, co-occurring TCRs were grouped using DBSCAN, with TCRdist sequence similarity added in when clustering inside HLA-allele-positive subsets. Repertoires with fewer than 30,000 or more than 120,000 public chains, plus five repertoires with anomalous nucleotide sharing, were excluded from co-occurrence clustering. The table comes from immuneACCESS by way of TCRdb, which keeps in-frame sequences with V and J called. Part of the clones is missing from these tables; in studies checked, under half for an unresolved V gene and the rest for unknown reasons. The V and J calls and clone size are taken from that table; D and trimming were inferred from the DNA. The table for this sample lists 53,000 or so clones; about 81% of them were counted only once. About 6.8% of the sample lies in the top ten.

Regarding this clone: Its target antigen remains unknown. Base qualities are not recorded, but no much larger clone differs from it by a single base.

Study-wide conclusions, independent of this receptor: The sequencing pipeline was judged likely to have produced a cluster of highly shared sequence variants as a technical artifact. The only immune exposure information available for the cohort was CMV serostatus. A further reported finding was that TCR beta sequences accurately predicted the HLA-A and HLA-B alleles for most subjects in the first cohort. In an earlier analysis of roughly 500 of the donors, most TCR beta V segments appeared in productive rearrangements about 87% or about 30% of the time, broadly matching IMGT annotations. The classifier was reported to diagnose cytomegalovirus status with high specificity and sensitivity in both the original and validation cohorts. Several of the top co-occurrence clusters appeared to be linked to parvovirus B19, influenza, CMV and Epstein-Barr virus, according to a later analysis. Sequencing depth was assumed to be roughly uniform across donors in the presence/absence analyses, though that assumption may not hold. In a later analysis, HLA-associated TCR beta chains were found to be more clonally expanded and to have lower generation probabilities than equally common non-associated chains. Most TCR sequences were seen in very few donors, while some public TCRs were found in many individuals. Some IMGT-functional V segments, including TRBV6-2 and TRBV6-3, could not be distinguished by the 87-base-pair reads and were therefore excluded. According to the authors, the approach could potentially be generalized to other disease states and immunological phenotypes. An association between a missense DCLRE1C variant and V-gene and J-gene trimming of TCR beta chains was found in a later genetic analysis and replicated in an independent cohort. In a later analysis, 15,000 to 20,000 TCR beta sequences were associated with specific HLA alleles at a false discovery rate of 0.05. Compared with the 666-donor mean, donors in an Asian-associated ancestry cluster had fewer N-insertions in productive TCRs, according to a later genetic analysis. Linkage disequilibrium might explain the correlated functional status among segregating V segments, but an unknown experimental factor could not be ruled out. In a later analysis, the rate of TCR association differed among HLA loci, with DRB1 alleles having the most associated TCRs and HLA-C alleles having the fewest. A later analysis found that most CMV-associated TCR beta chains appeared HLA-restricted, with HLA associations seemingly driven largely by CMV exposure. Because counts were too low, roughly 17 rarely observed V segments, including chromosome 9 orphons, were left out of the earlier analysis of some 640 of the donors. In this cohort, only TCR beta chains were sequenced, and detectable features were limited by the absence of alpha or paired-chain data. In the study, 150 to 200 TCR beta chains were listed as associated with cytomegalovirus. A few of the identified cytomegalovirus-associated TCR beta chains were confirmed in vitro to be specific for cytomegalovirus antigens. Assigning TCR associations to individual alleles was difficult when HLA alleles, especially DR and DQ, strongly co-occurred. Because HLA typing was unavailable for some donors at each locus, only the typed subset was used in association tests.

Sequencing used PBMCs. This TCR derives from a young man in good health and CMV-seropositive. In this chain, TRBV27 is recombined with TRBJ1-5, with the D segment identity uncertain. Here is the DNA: TGTGCCAGCAGTTTATCGAGGCTAAATCAGCCCCAGCATTTT. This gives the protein CASSLSRLNQPQHF.